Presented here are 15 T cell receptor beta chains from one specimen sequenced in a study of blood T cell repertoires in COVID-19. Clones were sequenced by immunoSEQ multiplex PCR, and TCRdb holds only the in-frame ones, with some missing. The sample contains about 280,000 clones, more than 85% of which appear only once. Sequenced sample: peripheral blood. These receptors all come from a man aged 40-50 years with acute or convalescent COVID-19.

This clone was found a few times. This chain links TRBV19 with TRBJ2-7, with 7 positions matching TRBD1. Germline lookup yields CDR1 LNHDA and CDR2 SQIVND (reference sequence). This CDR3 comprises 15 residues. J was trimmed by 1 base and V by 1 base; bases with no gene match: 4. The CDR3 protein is CASSIGPQGSYEQYF. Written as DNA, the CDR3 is TGTGCCAGTAGTATAGGTCCACAGGGGTCCTACGAGCAGTACTTC.

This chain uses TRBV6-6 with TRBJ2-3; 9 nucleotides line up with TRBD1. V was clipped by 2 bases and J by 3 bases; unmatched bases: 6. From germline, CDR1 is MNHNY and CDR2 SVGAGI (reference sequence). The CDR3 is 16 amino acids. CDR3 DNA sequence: TGTGCCAGCAGTTACAGGGGACAGGGAAAAACAGATACGCAGTATTTT. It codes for CASSYRGQGKTDTQYF.

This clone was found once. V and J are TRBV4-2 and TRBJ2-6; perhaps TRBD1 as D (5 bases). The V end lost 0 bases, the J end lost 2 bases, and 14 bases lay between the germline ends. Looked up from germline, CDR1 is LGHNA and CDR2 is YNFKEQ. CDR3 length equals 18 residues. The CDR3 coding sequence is TGTGCCAGCAGCCAAGAGGGATCCAGGGCCCCTGGGGCCAACGTCCTGACTTTC. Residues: CASSQEGSRAPGANVLTF.

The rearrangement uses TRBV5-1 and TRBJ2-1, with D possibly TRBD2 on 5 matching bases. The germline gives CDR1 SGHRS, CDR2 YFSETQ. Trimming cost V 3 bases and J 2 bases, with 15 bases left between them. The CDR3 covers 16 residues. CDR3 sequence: CASSSPEGSAYNEQFF. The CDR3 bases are TGCGCCAGCAGCTCGCCCGAGGGAAGCGCCTACAATGAGCAGTTCTTC.

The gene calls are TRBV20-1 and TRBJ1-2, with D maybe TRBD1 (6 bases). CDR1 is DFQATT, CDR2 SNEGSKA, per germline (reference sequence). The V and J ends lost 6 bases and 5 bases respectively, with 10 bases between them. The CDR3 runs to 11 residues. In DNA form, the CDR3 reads TGCAGTGCCCGAGGGGGTTATGGCTACACCTTC. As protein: CSARGGYGYTF.

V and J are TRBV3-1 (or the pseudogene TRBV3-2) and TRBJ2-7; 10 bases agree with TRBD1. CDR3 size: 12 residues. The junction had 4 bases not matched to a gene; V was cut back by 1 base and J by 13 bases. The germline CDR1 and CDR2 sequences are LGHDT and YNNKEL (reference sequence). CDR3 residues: CASSQGDRGFYF. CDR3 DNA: TGTGCCAGCAGCCAAGGGGACAGGGGCTTTTACTTC.

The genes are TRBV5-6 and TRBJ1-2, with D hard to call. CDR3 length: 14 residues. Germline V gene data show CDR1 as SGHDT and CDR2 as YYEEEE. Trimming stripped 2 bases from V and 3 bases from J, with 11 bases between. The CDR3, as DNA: TGTGCCAGCAGCTTAACCGGGGTAGACTATGGCTACACCTTC. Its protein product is CASSLTGVDYGYTF.

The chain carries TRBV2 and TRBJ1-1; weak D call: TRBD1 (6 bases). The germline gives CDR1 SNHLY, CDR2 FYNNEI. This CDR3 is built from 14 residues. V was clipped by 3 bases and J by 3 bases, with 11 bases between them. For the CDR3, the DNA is TGTGCCAGCAGTGACGAGGGGGGGGACACTGAAGCTTTCTTT. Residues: CASSDEGGDTEAFF.

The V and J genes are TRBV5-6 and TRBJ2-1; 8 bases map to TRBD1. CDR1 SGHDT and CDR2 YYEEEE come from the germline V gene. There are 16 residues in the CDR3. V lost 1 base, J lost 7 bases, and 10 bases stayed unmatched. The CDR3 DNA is TGTGCCAGCAGCTTGTTTGGGACAGGAGGGTGGAATGAGCAGTTCTTC. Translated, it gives CASSLFGTGGWNEQFF.

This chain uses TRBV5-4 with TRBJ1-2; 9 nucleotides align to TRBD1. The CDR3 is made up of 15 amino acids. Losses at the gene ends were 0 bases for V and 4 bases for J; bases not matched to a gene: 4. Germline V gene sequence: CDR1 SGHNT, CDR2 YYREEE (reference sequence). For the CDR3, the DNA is TGTGCCAGCAGCTTGGACAGGGGGCGCGGCTATGGCTACACCTTC. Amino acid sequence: CASSLDRGRGYGYTF.

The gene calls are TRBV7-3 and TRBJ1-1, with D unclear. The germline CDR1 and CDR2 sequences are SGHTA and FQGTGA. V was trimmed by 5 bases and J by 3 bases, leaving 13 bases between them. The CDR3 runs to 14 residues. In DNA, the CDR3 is TGTGCCAGCAGCCCGACTGGCGGGGACACTGAAGCTTTCTTT. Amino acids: CASSPTGGDTEAFF.

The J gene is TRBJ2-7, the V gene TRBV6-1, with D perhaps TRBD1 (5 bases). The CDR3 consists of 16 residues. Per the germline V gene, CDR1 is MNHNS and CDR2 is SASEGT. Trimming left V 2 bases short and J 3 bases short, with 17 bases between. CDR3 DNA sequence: TGTGCCAGCAGTGAAATTTTTGGGCAGGGCCACTACGAGCAGTACTTC. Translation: CASSEIFGQGHYEQYF.

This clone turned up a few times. CDR3 nucleotides: TGCGCCAGCAGCTTCGCAGGGGCGATCGCCGGGGAGCTGTTTTTT. Amino acids: CASSFAGAIAGELFF. This rearrangement joins TRBV5-1 to TRBJ2-2; D perhaps matches TRBD1 (6 bases). The CDR3 is made up of 15 amino acids. Germline V gene sequence: CDR1 SGHRS, CDR2 YFSETQ. The V gene lost 2 bases and the J gene lost 6 bases, with 14 bases spanning the gap.

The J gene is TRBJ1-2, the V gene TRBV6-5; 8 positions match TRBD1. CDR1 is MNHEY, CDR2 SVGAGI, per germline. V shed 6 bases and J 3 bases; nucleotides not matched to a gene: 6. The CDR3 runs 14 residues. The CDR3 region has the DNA TGTGCCAGCAGCCCCATACAGGGGGACTATGGCTACACCTTC. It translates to CASSPIQGDYGYTF.

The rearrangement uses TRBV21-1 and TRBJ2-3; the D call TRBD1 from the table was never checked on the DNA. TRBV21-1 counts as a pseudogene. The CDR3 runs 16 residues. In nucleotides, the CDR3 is TGTGCCAGCAGCACTGACCGACAGGGTCGCACAGATACGCAGTATTTT. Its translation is CASSTDRQGRTDTQYF.